This T cell receptor beta chain was retrieved from a study of cytomegalovirus exposure and HLA in healthy donors listed by TCRdb under 2017. For the wider study: An earlier analysis of several hundred of the donors reported 250 to 350 Gb of sequence data and some 100 million unique TCR beta sequences from 150 million to 200 million T cells. The study aimed to test whether signatures of past pathogen exposure could be identified by cataloging public T cell receptors. A separate validation cohort of over 95 different subjects was used in addition to the 666-subject first cohort. An early release covering roughly 600 HLA-typed donors comprised about 300 gigabases of sequencing data and approximately 85 million unique TCR sequences. Every repertoire in the discovery cohort had been generated on one and the same sequencing platform. Class I and class II HLA loci were covered by the typing at four-digit resolution. The study used immunosequencing to profile the T cell repertoires of about 670 subjects and linked those repertoires to cytomegalovirus serostatus. In the later analysis, no new phenotypic data were used to find candidate immune exposures; instead, reliance was placed on TCR beta sequences and their occurrence across donors. Because of strong linkage in the cohort, roughly five DR-DQ haplotypes were treated as single units for association and clustering. Of the roughly 400 genotyped donors, over 70% fell in the genetic ancestry cluster associated with self-reported Caucasian donors. Genome-wide SNP genotypes for about 55% of the roughly 670 donors were used in a later genetic analysis, which treated that subset as a discovery cohort. Typing coverage differed by locus: A, B, C, DRB1 and DQB1 were typed in roughly 620-630 donors, DQA1 in roughly 510, DPA1 in 600 to 610, and DPB1 in 472. The study combined high-throughput TCR immunosequencing, statistical association of individual TCRs with disease status, and machine learning to predict cytomegalovirus infection status. Across roughly 420 genotyped donors of the cohort, an average of about 240,000 unique TCR beta nucleotide sequences per donor were sequenced, and 15% to 20% of those sequences were non-productive. Donor age, sex, ethnicity and CMV serostatus were compiled together with the repertoire data. In an earlier analysis of roughly 600 of the donors, high-throughput TCR beta sequencing was used to judge whether each TCR beta V gene segment behaved as functional or pseudogenic. To study patterns of TCR occurrence, a later analysis re-analyzed previously published TCR beta repertoires from around 660 donors and added high-resolution HLA genotyping. Study-wide conclusions, independent of this receptor: In an earlier analysis of 587 of the donors, most TCR beta V segments appeared in productive rearrangements about 87% or about 30% of the time, broadly matching IMGT annotations. V-gene and J-gene trimming of TCR beta chains was associated with a missense DCLRE1C variant in a later genetic analysis, and the association was replicated in an independent cohort. A cluster of highly shared sequence variants was judged likely to represent a technical artifact of the sequencing pipeline. The only immune exposure information available for the cohort was CMV serostatus. Presence/absence analyses assumed roughly uniform sequencing depth across donors, an assumption that may not hold. Linkage disequilibrium might explain the correlated functional status among segregating V segments, but an unknown experimental factor could not be excluded. Because the 87-base-pair reads could not distinguish some IMGT-functional V segments, including TRBV6-2 and TRBV6-3, those segments were excluded. Three of the identified cytomegalovirus-associated TCR beta chains were confirmed in vitro to be specific for cytomegalovirus antigens. Most CMV-associated TCR beta chains appeared to be HLA-restricted in a later analysis, and the HLA associations seemed to be driven largely by CMV exposure. A further reported finding was that TCR beta sequences accurately predicted the HLA-A and HLA-B alleles for most subjects in the first cohort. Specific HLA alleles were associated with over 15,000 TCR beta sequences at a false discovery rate of 0.05 in a later analysis. When HLA alleles, especially DR and DQ, strongly co-occurred, attributing TCR associations to individual alleles was difficult. Because counts were too low, around 18 rarely observed V segments, including chromosome 9 orphons, were left out of the earlier analysis of some 600 of the donors. Because some donors lacked HLA typing at each locus, the association tests relied only on the typed subset. In both the original and validation cohorts, the classifier was reported to diagnose cytomegalovirus status with high specificity and sensitivity. Across donors, most TCR sequences were observed very rarely, whereas some public TCRs were present in many individuals. A total of about 150 TCR beta chains were listed by the study as associated with cytomegalovirus. In a later analysis, several top co-occurrence clusters were reported to appear linked to parvovirus B19, influenza, CMV and Epstein-Barr virus. In a later analysis, TCR association rates were found to vary across HLA loci, with the most associated TCRs seen for DRB1 alleles and the fewest for HLA-C alleles. The cohort was sequenced for TCR beta chains only, and without alpha or paired-chain data the features that could be detected were limited. According to a later genetic analysis, donors in an Asian-associated ancestry cluster had fewer N-insertions in productive TCRs than the roughly 660-donor mean. Compared with equally common non-associated chains, HLA-associated TCR beta chains in a later analysis were more clonally expanded and had lower generation probabilities. The authors suggested that the approach could potentially be generalized to other disease states and immunological phenotypes.

The cohort was made up of about 610 healthy bone marrow donors. Cohort members were all nominally healthy when sampled, although unrecorded immune exposures were likely present. The donor was CMV seropositive and was included in the group of around 300 seropositive cohort members. Each donor provided a peripheral blood sample, and peripheral blood mononuclear cells were used for TCR beta sequencing. The Qiagen DNeasy Blood Extraction Kit was used to extract genomic DNA from the blood cell samples. The CDR3 spans 16 residues, from the cysteine through the phenylalanine. The read is trimmed to its CDR3 DNA, 48 bases read in frame from base 1. CDR1 is given as SGHVS and CDR2 as FNYEAQ, both from the germline V gene. Germline trimming: 1 base from V, 8 bases from J; junction bases outside gene matches: 8. Remarks on this clone: The antigen it binds to is not known. Base qualities are missing; no much larger clone stands one base away.

Library construction relied on the immunoSEQ multiplex PCR assay. For the multiplex PCR, a mixture combining 60 forward primers for TCR Vbeta segments and 13 reverse primers for TCR Jbeta segments was used. Amplification of the CDR3 region of rearranged TCR beta genes was performed with a multiplex PCR assay on genomic DNA. On the Illumina HiSeq System, the amplified TCR beta libraries were sequenced as 87-base-pair reads. From the authors' description of their analysis: In a later analysis, 80 million or so unique TCR beta chains were counted across the roughly 670 repertoires, and around 10 million of these chains were shared by at least two donors. Raw reads were error-corrected and collapsed into unique sequences by a nearest-neighbor algorithm in which closely related sequences were merged to remove PCR and sequencing errors. V, D and J gene segments were assigned by aligning CDR3 sequences to IMGT reference sequences. For a sequence to be retained, a match of at least six nucleotides to both a V gene segment and a J gene segment was required. A rearrangement was called productive if the CDR3 had no stop codons and remained in frame with V and J, and every other rearrangement was called non-productive. CDR3 was defined by IMGT convention, running from the second conserved V-encoded cysteine to the conserved J-encoded phenylalanine. Sequences without an unambiguous match to a single V gene segment were excluded from the earlier analysis of a few hundred of the donors. In an earlier analysis of 500 to 750 of the donors, V segments were called functional above 56.7% productive rearrangements and were called segregating when the between-donor standard deviation exceeded 5%. A statistical classification framework was built for diagnosing cytomegalovirus status from the catalog of TCR beta chain sequences. V and J gene assignment, in a later analysis, came from comparing TCR nucleotide sequences with IMGT/GENE-DB human TR gene sequences. The TCRdist pipeline was used in a later analysis to assign CDR3 sequences and most-parsimonious VDJ recombination scenarios. In a later analysis, each TCR beta chain was defined by its CDR3 amino acid sequence together with its V-gene family, and reads without a unique V-gene family were excluded. To address suspected cross-contamination and a sequencing artifact, a later analysis removed over 500 highly shared, low-generation-probability nucleotide sequences. For each public chain, a later analysis derived a clonal expansion index from normalized ranks of inferred template counts within each repertoire. Generation probabilities in a later analysis came from a VDJ recombination model fitted to out-of-frame rearrangements, and those results were checked against IGoR. In a later analysis, hypergeometric tests were used to score TCR-TCR, TCR-HLA and TCR-CMV co-occurrence, with a repertoire-size bias correction applied to TCR pairs. A later analysis estimated false discovery rates by permuting HLA or CMV assignments 20 times. In a later analysis, co-occurring TCRs were grouped using DBSCAN, and TCRdist sequence similarity was added for clustering within HLA-allele-positive subsets. Co-occurrence clustering excluded repertoires with fewer than 30,000 or more than 120,000 public chains, plus five with anomalous nucleotide sharing. Held by TCRdb, this immuneACCESS table contains in-frame sequences only and omits some clones. Under half of the omission traces to an unresolved V gene where checked; the cause of the rest is unknown. The V and J calls and clone size are taken from that table; D and trimming were inferred from the DNA. This sample lists some 120,000 clones; 60% to 70% were detected once. Clones ranked in the top ten supply just under 9.5% of the sample.

The V gene is TRBV7-6 and the J gene is TRBJ2-1, with 10 junctional bases fitting TRBD2. What was sequenced was PBMCs. This receptor was obtained from a woman between 35 and 50 years old in good health and CMV-seropositive. In nucleotide form, the sequence is TGTGCCAGCAGCTTAGACCCTAGCGGGAGTTTCGATGAGCAGTTCTTC. Translated, it gives CASSLDPSGSFDEQFF.